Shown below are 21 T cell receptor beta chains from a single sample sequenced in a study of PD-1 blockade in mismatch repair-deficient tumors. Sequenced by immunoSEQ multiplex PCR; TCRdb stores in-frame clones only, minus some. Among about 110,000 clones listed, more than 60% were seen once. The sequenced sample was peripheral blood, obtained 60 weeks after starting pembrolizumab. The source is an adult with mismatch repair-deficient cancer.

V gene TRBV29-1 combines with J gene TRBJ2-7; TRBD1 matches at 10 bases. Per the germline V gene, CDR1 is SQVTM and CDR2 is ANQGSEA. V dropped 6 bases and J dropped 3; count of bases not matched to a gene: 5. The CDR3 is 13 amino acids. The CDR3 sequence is CSVLGDRGYEQYF. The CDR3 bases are TGCAGCGTACTTGGGGACAGGGGCTACGAGCAGTACTTC.

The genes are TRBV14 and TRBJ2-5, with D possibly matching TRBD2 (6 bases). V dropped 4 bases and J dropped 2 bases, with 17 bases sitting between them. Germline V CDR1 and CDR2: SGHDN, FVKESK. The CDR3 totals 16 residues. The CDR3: CASSPFRGMGQETQYF. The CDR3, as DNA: TGTGCCAGCAGCCCCTTCCGGGGGATGGGACAAGAGACCCAGTACTTC.

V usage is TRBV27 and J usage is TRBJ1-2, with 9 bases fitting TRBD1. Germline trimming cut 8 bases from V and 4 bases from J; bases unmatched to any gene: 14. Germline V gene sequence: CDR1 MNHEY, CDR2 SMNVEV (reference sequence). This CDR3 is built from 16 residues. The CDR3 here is CASRRGQGRLGYGYTF. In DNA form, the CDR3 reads TGTGCCAGCCGGCGCGGACAGGGGAGATTGGGCTATGGCTACACCTTC.

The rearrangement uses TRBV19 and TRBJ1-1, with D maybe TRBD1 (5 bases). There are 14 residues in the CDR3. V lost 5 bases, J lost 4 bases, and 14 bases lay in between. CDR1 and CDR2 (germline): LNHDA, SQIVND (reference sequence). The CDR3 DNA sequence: TGTGCCAGTAGTCCACAGGCTCTGGTCACTGAAGCTTTCTTT. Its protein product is CASSPQALVTEAFF.

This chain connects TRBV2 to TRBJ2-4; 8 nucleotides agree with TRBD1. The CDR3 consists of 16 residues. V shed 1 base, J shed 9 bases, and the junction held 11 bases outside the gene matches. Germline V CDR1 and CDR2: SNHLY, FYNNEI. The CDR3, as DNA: TGTGCCAGCAGTGAAGGTCAGTCACACAGGGGGAGCATTCAGTACTTC. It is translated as CASSEGQSHRGSIQYF.

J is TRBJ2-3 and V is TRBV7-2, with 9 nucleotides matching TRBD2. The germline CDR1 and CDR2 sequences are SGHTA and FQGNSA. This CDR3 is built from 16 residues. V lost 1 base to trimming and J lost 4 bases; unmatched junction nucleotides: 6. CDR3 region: CASSLVSGSLADTQYF. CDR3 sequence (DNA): TGTGCCAGCAGCTTAGTTAGCGGGAGCTTGGCAGATACGCAGTATTTT.

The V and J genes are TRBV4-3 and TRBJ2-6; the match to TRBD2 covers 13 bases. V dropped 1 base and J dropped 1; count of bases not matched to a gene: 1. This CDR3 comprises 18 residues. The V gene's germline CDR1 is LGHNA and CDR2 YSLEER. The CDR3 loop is CASSQGTSGSSGANVLTF. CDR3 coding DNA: TGCGCCAGCAGCCAAGGGACTAGCGGGAGTTCTGGGGCCAACGTCCTGACTTTC.

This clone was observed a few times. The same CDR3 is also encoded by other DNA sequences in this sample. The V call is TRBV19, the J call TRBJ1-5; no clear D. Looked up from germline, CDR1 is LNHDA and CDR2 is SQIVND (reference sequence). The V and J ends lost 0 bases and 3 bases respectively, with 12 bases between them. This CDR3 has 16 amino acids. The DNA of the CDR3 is TGTGCCAGTAGTATAGAAAGGCGAATAACCAATCAGCCCCAGCATTTT. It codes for CASSIERRITNQPQHF.

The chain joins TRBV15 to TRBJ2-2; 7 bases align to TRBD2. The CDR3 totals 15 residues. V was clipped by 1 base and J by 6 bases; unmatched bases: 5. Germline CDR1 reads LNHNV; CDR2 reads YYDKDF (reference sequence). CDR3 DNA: TGTGCCACCAGCAGAGGGGAGGGTGCAGCCGGGGAGCTGTTTTTT. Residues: CATSRGEGAAGELFF.

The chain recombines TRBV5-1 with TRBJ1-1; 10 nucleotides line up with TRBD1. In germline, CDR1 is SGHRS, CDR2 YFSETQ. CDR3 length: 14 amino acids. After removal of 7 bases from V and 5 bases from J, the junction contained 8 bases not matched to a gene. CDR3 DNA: TGCGCCAGCGGACCGCGGGACAGGGGAACTGAAGCTTTCTTT. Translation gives CASGPRDRGTEAFF.

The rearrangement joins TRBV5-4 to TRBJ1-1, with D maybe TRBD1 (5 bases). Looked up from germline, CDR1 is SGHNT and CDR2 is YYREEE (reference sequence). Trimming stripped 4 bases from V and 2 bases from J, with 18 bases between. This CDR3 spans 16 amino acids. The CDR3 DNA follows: TGTGCCAGCAGCCGACCGAAAGGGGCGACCAACACTGAAGCTTTCTTT. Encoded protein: CASSRPKGATNTEAFF.

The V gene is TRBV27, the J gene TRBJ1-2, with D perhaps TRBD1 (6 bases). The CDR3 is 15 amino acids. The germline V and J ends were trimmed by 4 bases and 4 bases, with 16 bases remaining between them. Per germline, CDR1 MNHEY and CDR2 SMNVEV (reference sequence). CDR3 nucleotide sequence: TGTGCCAGCAGTTCGTACGTAGGGGGTGGCTATGGCTACACCTTC. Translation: CASSSYVGGGYGYTF.

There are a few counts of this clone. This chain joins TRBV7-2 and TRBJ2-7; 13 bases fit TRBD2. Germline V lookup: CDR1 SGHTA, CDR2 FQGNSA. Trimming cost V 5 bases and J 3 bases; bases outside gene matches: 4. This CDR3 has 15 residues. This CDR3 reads CASSLRTSGSYEQYF. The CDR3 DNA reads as TGTGCCAGCAGCCTTAGGACTAGCGGGAGCTACGAGCAGTACTTC.

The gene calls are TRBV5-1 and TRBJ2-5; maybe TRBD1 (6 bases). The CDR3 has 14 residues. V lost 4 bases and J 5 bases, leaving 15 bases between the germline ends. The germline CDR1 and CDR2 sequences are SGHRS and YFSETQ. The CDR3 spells CASSPNRVWETQYF. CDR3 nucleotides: TGCGCCAGCAGCCCGAACAGGGTGTGGGAGACCCAGTACTTC.

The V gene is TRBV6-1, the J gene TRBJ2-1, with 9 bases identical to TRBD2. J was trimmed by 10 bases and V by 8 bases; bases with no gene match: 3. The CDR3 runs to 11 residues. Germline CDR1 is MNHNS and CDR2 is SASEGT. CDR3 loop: CASYSGSEQFF. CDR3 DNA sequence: TGTGCCAGCTATAGCGGGAGCGAGCAGTTCTTC.

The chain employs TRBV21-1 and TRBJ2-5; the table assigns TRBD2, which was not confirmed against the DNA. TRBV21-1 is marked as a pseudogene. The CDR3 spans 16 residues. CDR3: CASSKPVGGPGETQYF. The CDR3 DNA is TGTGCCAGCAGCAAACCGGTGGGAGGGCCGGGTGAGACCCAGTACTTC.

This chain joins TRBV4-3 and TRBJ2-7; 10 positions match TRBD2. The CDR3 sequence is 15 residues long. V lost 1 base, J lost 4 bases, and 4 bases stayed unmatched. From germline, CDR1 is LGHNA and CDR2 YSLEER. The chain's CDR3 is CASSQGPSGGYEQYF. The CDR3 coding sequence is TGCGCCAGCAGCCAAGGCCCTAGCGGGGGATACGAGCAGTACTTC.

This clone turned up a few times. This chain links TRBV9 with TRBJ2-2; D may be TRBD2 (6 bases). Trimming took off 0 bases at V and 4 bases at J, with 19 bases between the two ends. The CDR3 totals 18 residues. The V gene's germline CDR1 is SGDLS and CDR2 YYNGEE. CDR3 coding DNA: TGTGCCAGCAGCGTAGCGGGGAGGAGGGGTGGGCCCACCGGGGAGCTGTTTTTT. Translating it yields CASSVAGRRGGPTGELFF.

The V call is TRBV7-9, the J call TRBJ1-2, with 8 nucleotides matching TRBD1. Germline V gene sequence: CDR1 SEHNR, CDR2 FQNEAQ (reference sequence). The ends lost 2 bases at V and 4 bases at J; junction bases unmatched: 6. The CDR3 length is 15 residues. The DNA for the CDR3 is TGTGCCAGCAGCTTAAACGGACAGGGCCTCTATGGCTACACCTTC. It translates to CASSLNGQGLYGYTF.

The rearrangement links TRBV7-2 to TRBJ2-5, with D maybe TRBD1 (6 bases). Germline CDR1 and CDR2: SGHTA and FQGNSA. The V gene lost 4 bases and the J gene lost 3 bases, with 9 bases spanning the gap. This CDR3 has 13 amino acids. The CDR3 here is CASSWAGEETQYF. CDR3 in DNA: TGTGCCAGCAGCTGGGCAGGGGAAGAGACCCAGTACTTC.

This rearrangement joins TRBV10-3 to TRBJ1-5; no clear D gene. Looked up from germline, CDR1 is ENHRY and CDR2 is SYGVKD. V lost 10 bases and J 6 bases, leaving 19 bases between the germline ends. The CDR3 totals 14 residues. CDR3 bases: TGTGCCACCGCGGGAGGGTCCGAGGGTCAGCCCCAGCATTTT. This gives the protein CATAGGSEGQPQHF.